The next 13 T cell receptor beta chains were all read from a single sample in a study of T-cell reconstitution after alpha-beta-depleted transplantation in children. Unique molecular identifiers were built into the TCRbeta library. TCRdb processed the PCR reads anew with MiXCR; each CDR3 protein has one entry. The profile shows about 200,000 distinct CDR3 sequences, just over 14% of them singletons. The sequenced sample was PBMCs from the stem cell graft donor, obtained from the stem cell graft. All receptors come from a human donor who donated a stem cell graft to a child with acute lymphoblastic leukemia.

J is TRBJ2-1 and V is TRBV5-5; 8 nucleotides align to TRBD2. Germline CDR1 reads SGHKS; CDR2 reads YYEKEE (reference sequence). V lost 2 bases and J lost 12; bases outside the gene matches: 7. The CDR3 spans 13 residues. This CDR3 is CASSFGREARQFF. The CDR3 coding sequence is TGTGCCAGCAGCTTCGGGCGGGAGGCCCGGCAGTTCTTC.

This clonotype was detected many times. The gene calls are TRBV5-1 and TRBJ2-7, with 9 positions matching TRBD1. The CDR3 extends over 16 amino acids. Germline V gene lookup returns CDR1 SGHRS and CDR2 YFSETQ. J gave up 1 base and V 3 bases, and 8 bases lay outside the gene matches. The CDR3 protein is CASSWDRDLTSYEQYF. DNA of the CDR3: TGCGCCAGCAGCTGGGACAGGGACTTAACGTCCTACGAGCAGTACTTC.

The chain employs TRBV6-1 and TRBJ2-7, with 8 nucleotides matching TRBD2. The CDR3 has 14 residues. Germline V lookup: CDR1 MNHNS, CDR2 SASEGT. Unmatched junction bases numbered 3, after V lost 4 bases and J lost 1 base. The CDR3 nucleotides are TGTGCCAGCAGTGCGGGACTAGAGTCCTACGAGCAGTACTTC. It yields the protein CASSAGLESYEQYF.

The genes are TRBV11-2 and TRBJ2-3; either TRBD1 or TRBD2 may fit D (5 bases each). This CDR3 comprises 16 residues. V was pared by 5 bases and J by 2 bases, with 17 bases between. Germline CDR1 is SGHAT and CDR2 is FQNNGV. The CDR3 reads CASSLSGWGNTDTQYF. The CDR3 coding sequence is TGTGCCAGCAGCCTTTCGGGGTGGGGCAACACAGATACGCAGTATTTT.

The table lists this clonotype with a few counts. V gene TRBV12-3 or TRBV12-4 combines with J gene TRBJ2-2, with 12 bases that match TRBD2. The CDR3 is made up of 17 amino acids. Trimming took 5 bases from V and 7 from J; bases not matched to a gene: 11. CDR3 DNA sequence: TGTGCCAGCAGTCCGAAGACTAGCGGGAGTATAGGCGGGGAGCTGTTTTTT. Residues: CASSPKTSGSIGGELFF.

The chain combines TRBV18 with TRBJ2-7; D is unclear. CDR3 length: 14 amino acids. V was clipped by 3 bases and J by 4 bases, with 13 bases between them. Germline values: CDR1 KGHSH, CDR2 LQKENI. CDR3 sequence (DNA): TGTGCCAGCTCACCGGAACGGGCCCTTTACGAGCAGTACTTC. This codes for CASSPERALYEQYF.

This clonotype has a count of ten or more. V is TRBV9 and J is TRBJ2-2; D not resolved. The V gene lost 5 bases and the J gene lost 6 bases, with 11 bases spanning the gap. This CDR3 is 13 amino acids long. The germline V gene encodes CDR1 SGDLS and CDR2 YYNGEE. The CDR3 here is CASRRSGAGELFF. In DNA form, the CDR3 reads TGTGCCAGCAGGAGATCTGGGGCCGGGGAGCTGTTTTTT.

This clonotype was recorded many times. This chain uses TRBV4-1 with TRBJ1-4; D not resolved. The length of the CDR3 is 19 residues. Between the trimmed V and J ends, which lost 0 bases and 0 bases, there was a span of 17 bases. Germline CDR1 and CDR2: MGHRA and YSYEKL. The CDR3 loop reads CASSQDPTLDTSTNEKLFF. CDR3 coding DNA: TGCGCCAGCAGCCAAGATCCCACCCTAGACACCTCAACTAATGAAAAACTGTTTTTT.

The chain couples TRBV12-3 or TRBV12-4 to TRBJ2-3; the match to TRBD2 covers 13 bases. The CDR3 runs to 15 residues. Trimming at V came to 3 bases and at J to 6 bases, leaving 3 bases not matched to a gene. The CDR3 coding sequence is TGTGCCAGCAGTTTCTCGACTAGCGGGAGGGATACGCAGTATTTT. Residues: CASSFSTSGRDTQYF.

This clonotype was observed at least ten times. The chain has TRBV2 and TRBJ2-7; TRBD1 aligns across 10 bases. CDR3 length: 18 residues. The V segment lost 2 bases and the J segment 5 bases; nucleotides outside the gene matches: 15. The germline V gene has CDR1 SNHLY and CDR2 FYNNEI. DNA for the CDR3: TGTGCCAGCAGTGAAACGTGGGGACAGGGGATATCATGGGACGAGCAGTACTTC. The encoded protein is CASSETWGQGISWDEQYF.

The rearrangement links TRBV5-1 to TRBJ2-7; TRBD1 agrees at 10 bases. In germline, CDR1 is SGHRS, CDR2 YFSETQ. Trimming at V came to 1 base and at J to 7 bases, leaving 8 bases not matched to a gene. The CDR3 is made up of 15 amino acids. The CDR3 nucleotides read TGCGCCAGCAGCTTGCAGGGGACAGGGGCAAGGGAGCAGTACTTC. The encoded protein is CASSLQGTGAREQYF.

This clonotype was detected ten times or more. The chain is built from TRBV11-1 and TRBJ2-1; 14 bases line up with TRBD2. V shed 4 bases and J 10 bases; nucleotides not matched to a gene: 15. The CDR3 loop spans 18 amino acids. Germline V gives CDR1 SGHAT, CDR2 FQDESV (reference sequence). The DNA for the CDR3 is TGTGCCAGCAGCTCAACGACTAGCGGGAGGGCCTTTTCGTGGGAGCAGTTCTTC. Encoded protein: CASSSTTSGRAFSWEQFF.

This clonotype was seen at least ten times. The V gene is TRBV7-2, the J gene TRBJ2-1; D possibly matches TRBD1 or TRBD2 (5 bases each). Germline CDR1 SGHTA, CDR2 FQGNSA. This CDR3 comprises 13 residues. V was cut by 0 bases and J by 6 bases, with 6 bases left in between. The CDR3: CASSLAGTNEQFF. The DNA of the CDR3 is TGTGCCAGCAGCTTAGCTGGGACCAATGAGCAGTTCTTC.